The clone carrying this TCR beta chain is deemed medium-sized. Antigen unknown. Adaptor-ligated barcode primers were used to amplify TRBV12-4/TRBJ1-2 clonotypes. Each CDR3 protein is one row after TCRdb ran MiXCR on the multiplex PCR reads. The data hold 2,000 or so distinct CDR3 sequences, with roughly 1.3% observed a single time. Study outcomes and limitations: In terms of TCR gene usage, tumor memory CD4+ T cells clustered together with blood and lymph node memory CD4+ cells, as well as with lymph node naive CD4+ cells. Approximately 14% of tumor Treg sequences matched naive CD4+ cells. Tumor-infiltrating Treg TCR alpha and beta sequences overlapped most with tumor naive CD4+ T cells, then blood naive.

The V gene lost 7 bases and the J gene lost 4 bases, with 16 bases spanning the gap. This CDR3 spans 14 amino acids. V is TRBV12-3 or TRBV12-4 and J is TRBJ1-2; possibly TRBD1 for D (5 bases). Sequencing was performed on naive CD4+ T cells sorted from blood. Sample subset: naive CD4+ T cells, CD4+CD45RA+CD25-. The TCR originated in a female donor with breast cancer. CDR3 region: CASTFARGGYGYTF. The CDR3 bases are TGTGCCAGCACCTTCGCGAGGGGTGGCTATGGCTACACCTTC.